This TCR beta chain was identified during a study of blood T cell repertoires in COVID-19. About the study: Some COVID-19 samples were acute and others convalescent; all came from the United States, Italy and Spain. T cells, B-cell-depleted T cells, or PBMCs supplied cDNA or gDNA.

Original processing notes: Counts of nucleated cells, estimated from reference gene primer amplification, were obtained. Produced via immunoSEQ multiplex PCR; TCRdb's table is partial and in-frame only. V and J calls plus clone size are reproduced from that table; the DNA served to infer D and trimming. The sample lists under 200,000 clones; 70% to 90% were seen once. This CDR3 comprises 18 residues. The germline V gene encodes CDR1 SGHAT and CDR2 FQNNGV. The V gene end was trimmed by 1 base and the J gene end by 1 base; junction bases not matched to a gene: 9. This rearrangement joins TRBV11-2 to TRBJ2-4; the match to TRBD1 covers 8 bases. This TCR was sampled from a man aged 55 to 70 with active or convalescent COVID-19. Source material: peripheral blood. In DNA, the CDR3 is TGTGCCAGCAGCTTAGGATTATTTCAGGGGGCGGCCAAAAACATTCAGTACTTC. Translating gives CASSLGLFQGAAKNIQYF.